The 3 T cell receptor beta chains below were found in one sample sequenced in a study of blood T cell repertoires in COVID-19. Clones were read by immunoSEQ multiplex PCR, and TCRdb kept only the in-frame ones, dropping some. The sample has around 97,000 clones; approximately 84% are singletons. Sequencing was performed on peripheral blood. These receptors were taken from a human donor in a cohort sampled during active COVID-19.

This clone was recorded once. This chain joins TRBV27 and TRBJ2-1; possible D gene TRBD2, 7 bases. CDR1 and CDR2 (germline): MNHEY, SMNVEV (reference sequence). V lost 3 bases to trimming and J lost 2 bases, with 14 bases between them. The CDR3 has 16 amino acids. CDR3: CASSFVGGLTYNEQFF. The CDR3 nucleotides are TGTGCCAGCAGTTTCGTGGGGGGGCTCACCTACAATGAGCAGTTCTTC.

The CDR3 here is CASSEGTGMNYGYTF. The CDR3 nucleotides are TGTGCCAGCAGTGAAGGGACAGGGATGAACTATGGCTACACCTTC. V gene TRBV2 combines with J gene TRBJ1-2, with 8 nucleotides matching TRBD1. CDR1 and CDR2 (germline): SNHLY, FYNNEI. This CDR3 has 15 residues. The V gene end was trimmed by 1 base and the J gene end by 2 bases; junction bases not matched to a gene: 3.

This sequence joins TRBV6-1 and TRBJ2-1; TRBD2 agrees at 7 bases. J lost 4 bases, V lost 2 bases, and 5 bases had no gene match. This CDR3 region has 15 residues. Germline CDR1 MNHNS, CDR2 SASEGT. The CDR3 sequence is CASSETPSGYNEQFF. For the CDR3, the DNA is TGTGCCAGCAGTGAAACGCCTAGCGGATACAATGAGCAGTTCTTC.